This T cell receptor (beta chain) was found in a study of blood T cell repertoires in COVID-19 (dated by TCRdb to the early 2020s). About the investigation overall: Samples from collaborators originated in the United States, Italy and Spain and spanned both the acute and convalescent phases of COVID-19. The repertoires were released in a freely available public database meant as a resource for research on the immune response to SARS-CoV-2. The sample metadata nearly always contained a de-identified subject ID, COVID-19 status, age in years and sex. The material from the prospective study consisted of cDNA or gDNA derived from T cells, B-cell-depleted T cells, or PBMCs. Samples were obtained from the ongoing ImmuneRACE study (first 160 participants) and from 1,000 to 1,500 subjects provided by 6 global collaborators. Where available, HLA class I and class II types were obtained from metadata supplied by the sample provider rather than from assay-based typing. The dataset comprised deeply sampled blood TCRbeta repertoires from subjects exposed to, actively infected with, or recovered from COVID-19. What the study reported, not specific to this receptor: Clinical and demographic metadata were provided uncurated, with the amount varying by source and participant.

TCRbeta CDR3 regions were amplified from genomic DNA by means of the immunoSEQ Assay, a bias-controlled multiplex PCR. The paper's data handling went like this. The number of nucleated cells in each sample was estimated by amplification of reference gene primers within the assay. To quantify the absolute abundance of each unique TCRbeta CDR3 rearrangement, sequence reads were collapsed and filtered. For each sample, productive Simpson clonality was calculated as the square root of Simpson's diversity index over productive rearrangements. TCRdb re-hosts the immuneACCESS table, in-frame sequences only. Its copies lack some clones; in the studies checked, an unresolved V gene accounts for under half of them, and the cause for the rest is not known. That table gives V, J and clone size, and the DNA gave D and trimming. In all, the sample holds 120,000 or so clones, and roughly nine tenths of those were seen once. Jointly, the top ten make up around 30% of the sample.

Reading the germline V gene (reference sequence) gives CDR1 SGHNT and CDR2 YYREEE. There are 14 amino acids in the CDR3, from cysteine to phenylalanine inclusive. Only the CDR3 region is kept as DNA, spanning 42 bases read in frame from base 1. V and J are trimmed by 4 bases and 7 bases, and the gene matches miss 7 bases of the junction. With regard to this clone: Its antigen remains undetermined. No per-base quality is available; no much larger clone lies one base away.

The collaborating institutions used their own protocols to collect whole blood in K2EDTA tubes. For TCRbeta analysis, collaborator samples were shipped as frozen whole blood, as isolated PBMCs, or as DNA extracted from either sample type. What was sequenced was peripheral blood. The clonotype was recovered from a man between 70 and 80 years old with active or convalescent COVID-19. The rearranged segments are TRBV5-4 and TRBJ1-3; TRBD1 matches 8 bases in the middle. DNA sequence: TGTGCCAGCAGCGGCATGGGACAGGCGAACACCATATATTTT. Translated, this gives CASSGMGQANTIYF.